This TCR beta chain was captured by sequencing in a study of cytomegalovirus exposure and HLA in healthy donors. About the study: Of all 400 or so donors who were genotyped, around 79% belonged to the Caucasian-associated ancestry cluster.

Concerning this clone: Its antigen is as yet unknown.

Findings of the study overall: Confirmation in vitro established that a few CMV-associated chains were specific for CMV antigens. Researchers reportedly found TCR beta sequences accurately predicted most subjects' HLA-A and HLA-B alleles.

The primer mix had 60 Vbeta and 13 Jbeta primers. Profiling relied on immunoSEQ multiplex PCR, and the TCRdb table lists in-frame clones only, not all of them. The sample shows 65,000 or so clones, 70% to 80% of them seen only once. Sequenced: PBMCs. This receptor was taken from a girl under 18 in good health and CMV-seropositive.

The CDR3 protein is CASSQDTGGDTEAFF. The CDR3, as DNA: TGCGCCAGCAGCCAAGATACAGGGGGAGATACTGAAGCTTTCTTT. This chain connects TRBV4-1 to TRBJ1-1; 8 positions match TRBD1. This CDR3 is built from 15 residues. The trim removed 0 bases at V and 5 bases at J, leaving 5 bases unmatched. CDR1 is MGHRA and CDR2 is YSYEKL in the germline V gene.